This TCR beta chain is drawn from a study of blood T cell repertoires in COVID-19. Germline V gene data show CDR1 as DFQATT and CDR2 as SNEGSKA (reference sequence). The CDR3 extends over 11 amino acids. This clone appeared a few times. At one end, the junction sequence differs from germline, possibly due to a read error. Clones were read by immunoSEQ multiplex PCR, and TCRdb kept only the in-frame ones, dropping some. The table has 70,000 to 90,000 clones, approximately 79% seen once. The chain uses TRBV20-1 and TRBJ1-1; possible D gene TRBD1, 6 bases. This TCR derives from a man between 70 and 80 years old with acute or convalescent COVID-19. The sequencing input was peripheral blood. As DNA, the CDR3 is TGCAGTGCTAGACAACAGGGAAGGTTGCTCTTT. Encoded protein: CSARQQGRLLF.